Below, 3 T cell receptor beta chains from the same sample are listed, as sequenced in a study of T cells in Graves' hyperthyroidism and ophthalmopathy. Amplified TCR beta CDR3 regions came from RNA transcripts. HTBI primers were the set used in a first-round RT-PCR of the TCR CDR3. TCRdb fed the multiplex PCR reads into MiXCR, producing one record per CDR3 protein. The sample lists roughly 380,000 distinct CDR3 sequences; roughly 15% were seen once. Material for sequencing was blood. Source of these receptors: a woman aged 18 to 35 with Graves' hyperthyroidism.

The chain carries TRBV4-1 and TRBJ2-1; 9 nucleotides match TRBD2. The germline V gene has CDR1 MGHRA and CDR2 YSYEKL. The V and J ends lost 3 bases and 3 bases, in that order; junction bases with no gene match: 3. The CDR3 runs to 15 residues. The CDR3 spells CASSQREGVYNEQFF. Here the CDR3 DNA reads TGCGCCAGCAGCCAGCGGGAGGGCGTCTACAATGAGCAGTTCTTC.

In nucleotides, the CDR3 is TGTGCCAGCAGTTCCCACAGAATCCAAGAGACCCAGTACTTC. Amino acids: CASSSHRIQETQYF. The chain is built from TRBV25-1 and TRBJ2-5; unclear D gene. V lost 5 bases and J lost 1, with 11 bases in between. CDR1 is MGHDK, CDR2 SYGVNS, per germline. The CDR3 totals 14 residues.

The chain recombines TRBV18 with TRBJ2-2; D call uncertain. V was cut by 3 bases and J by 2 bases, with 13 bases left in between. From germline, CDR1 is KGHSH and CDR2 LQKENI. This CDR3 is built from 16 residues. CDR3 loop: CASSPLDARNTGELFF. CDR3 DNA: TGTGCCAGCTCACCCCTAGACGCCAGAAACACCGGGGAGCTGTTTTTT. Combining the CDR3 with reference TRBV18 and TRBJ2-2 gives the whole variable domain NAGVMQNPRHLVRRRGQEARLRCSPMKGHSHVYWYRQLPEEGLKFMVYLQKENIIDESGMPKERFSAEFPKEGPSILRIQQVVRGDSAAYFCASSPLDARNTGELFFGEGSRLTVL.